Listed here are 18 T cell receptor beta chains from one sample, sequenced in a study of blood T cell repertoires in COVID-19 (dated by TCRdb to between 2020 and 2021). Libraries were built with the immunoSEQ multiplex PCR assay. In its TCRdb copy, this immuneACCESS table keeps in-frame sequences only and misses some clones. Where compared with another copy, unresolved V genes explain less than half of these, and the others have no known cause. The sample table contains some 120,000 clones; only one count was recorded for around 90% of them. Of the sample, roughly 4.8% is held by the ten largest clones. Source material: peripheral blood. The receptors originated from a man in his 60s with COVID-19, enrolled during active disease.

This clone was seen only once. The genes are TRBV27 and TRBJ1-1; D gene ambiguous. Germline CDR1 reads MNHEY; CDR2 reads SMNVEV (reference sequence). Trimming left V 3 bases short and J 3 bases short, with 11 bases between. This CDR3 contains 14 residues. CDR3 region: CASSFGLSDTEAFF. The CDR3 nucleotides read TGTGCCAGCAGTTTTGGGCTTAGCGACACTGAAGCTTTCTTT.

The chain links TRBV30 to TRBJ1-1, with TRBD1 as a possible D gene (6 bases). With 3 bases removed from V and 6 bases from J, the gap between germline ends came to 23 bases. The CDR3 extends over 16 amino acids. From germline, CDR1 is GTSNPN and CDR2 SVGIG (reference sequence). This CDR3 is CAWSASGRGLEAEAFF. The CDR3 DNA reads TGTGCCTGGAGCGCGAGCGGCAGGGGACTAGAGGCTGAAGCTTTCTTT.

The chain combines TRBV18 with TRBJ1-1; TRBD1 is a possible D gene (6 bases). V was cut by 6 bases and J by 4 bases, with 9 bases left in between. The CDR3 sequence is 12 residues long. Germline assignment: CDR1 KGHSH and CDR2 LQKENI. CDR3 sequence reads: CASSRDTTEAFF. The CDR3 DNA sequence: TGTGCCAGCTCCCGGGACACCACTGAAGCTTTCTTT.

The chain recombines TRBV2 with TRBJ2-5, with 10 bases matching TRBD2. Germline loops: CDR1 SNHLY, CDR2 FYNNEI. V trimming: 7 bases; J trimming: 3 bases; junction bases outside the gene matches: 2. This CDR3 has 13 residues. For the CDR3, the DNA is TGTGCCAGCACCGGACTAGCGGAAGAGACCCAGTACTTC. Its protein product is CASTGLAEETQYF.

The J gene is TRBJ1-2, the V gene TRBV2; 7 bases map to TRBD1. This CDR3 is 13 amino acids long. Trimming took 2 bases from V and 4 from J; bases not matched to a gene: 1. Germline lookup yields CDR1 SNHLY and CDR2 FYNNEI. CDR3 in DNA: TGTGCCAGCAGTGAAAACAGGGGCTATGGCTACACCTTC. This encodes CASSENRGYGYTF.

This chain links TRBV28 with TRBJ1-2; 11 bases map to TRBD1. The J segment lost 4 bases and the V segment lost 5 bases, leaving 9 bases of the junction unmatched. CDR3 length: 16 residues. Germline loops: CDR1 MDHEN, CDR2 SYDVKM. The CDR3 spells CASSPPSGQGVYGYTF. DNA of the CDR3: TGTGCCAGCAGTCCTCCGTCGGGACAGGGGGTCTATGGCTACACCTTC.

This CDR3 is CASSLELAGDTDTQYF. DNA for the CDR3: TGTGCCAGCAGCTTAGAACTAGCGGGAGACACAGATACGCAGTATTTT. The gene calls are TRBV7-3 and TRBJ2-3; 11 nucleotides match TRBD2. The length of the CDR3 is 16 residues. Germline trimming cut 2 bases from V and 2 bases from J; bases unmatched to any gene: 3. The germline CDR1 and CDR2 sequences are SGHTA and FQGTGA.

The chain employs TRBV7-2 and TRBJ2-7, with 13 bases aligning to TRBD2. CDR3 length: 15 amino acids. Germline loops: CDR1 SGHTA, CDR2 FQGNSA. V dropped 5 bases and J dropped 4; count of bases not matched to a gene: 5. The DNA of the CDR3 is TGTGCCAGCAGCCGCCGACTAGCGGGAGGTTACGAGCAGTACTTC. Translating it yields CASSRRLAGGYEQYF.

The rearrangement joins TRBV9 to TRBJ1-1; D uncertain. Germline V gene data show CDR1 as SGDLS and CDR2 as YYNGEE. The CDR3 has 15 residues. Trimming stripped 0 bases from V and 1 base from J, with 10 bases between. This CDR3 is CASSVGPLGNTEAFF. The CDR3 nucleotides are TGTGCCAGCAGCGTAGGGCCGCTAGGGAACACTGAAGCTTTCTTT.

This sequence joins TRBV9 and TRBJ2-7, with D possibly being TRBD1 (5 bases). The CDR3 is 15 amino acids. The V gene's germline CDR1 is SGDLS and CDR2 YYNGEE. Trimming took off 0 bases at V and 3 bases at J, with 13 bases between the two ends. Written as DNA, the CDR3 is TGTGCCAGCAGCGTAGGGGTGGGGCCTGGCTACGAGCAGTACTTC. Amino acids: CASSVGVGPGYEQYF.

This sequence joins TRBV19 and TRBJ2-2; tentative D call: TRBD2 (5 bases). Trimming removed 6 bases from V and 5 bases from J, with 16 bases in between. The CDR3 length is 15 residues. Germline V lookup: CDR1 LNHDA, CDR2 SQIVND (reference sequence). The CDR3: CASRPLPRGTGELFF. For the CDR3, the DNA is TGTGCCAGTAGACCGCTCCCTCGGGGTACCGGGGAGCTGTTTTTT.

This clone has just one count. The chain employs TRBV5-4 and TRBJ2-3; 10 bases agree with TRBD1. Germline V gene lookup returns CDR1 SGHNT and CDR2 YYREEE (reference sequence). The CDR3 has 16 amino acids. The junction had 4 bases not matched to a gene; V was cut back by 1 base and J by 2 bases. DNA of the CDR3: TGTGCCAGCAGCTTGCCGGGACAGGGGATCACAGATACGCAGTATTTT. Amino acids: CASSLPGQGITDTQYF.

This chain joins TRBV6-4 and TRBJ2-3, with D possibly TRBD2 on 7 matching bases. The length of the CDR3 is 16 residues. The V gene lost 0 bases and the J gene lost 0 bases, with 10 bases spanning the gap. CDR1 is MRHNA and CDR2 is SNTAGT in the germline V gene. The chain's CDR3 is CASSDSRGLSTDTQYF. The CDR3 nucleotides read TGTGCCAGCAGTGACTCGCGGGGGCTTAGCACAGATACGCAGTATTTT.

The rearrangement links TRBV19 to TRBJ2-2; D is perhaps TRBD2 (6 bases). Trimming shortened V by 9 bases and J by 7 bases, and 21 bases separated the two germline ends. Germline V CDR1 and CDR2: LNHDA, SQIVND (reference sequence). There are 15 residues in the CDR3. The CDR3 protein is CASTDYSDVGGELFF. For the CDR3, the DNA is TGTGCCAGCACGGACTATAGCGATGTGGGCGGGGAGCTGTTTTTT.

This clone was seen a few times. V gene TRBV6-5 combines with J gene TRBJ1-2; no clear D gene. Trimming cost V 6 bases and J 3 bases, with 14 bases left between them. This CDR3 has 14 amino acids. Germline assignment: CDR1 MNHEY and CDR2 SVGAGI. This chain's CDR3 is CASSPRIPDYGYTF. The CDR3 nucleotides read TGTGCCAGCAGCCCCCGAATACCGGACTATGGCTACACCTTC.

The chain carries TRBV12-3 or TRBV12-4 and TRBJ2-6; no definite D call. The CDR3 spans 13 residues. The germline V and J ends were trimmed by 10 bases and 0 bases, with 7 bases remaining between them. In DNA form, the CDR3 reads TGTGCCACCCTTATCTCTGGGGCCAACGTCCTGACTTTC. It yields the protein CATLISGANVLTF.

V gene TRBV6-1 combines with J gene TRBJ1-5; the match to TRBD1 covers 9 bases. The CDR3 is 18 residues long. Germline V gives CDR1 MNHNS, CDR2 SASEGT. V shed 0 bases, J shed 7 bases, and the junction held 13 bases outside the gene matches. The CDR3 sequence is CASSEAGTGREVGQPQHF. For the CDR3, the DNA is TGTGCCAGCAGTGAAGCGGGGACAGGGAGAGAGGTTGGACAGCCCCAGCATTTT.

This chain links TRBV18 with TRBJ1-2; 7 bases are a match to TRBD1. Germline assignment: CDR1 KGHSH and CDR2 LQKENI. This CDR3 region has 15 residues. V trimming: 2 bases; J trimming: 4 bases; junction bases outside the gene matches: 7. CDR3 sequence reads: CASSPTGAGSYGYTF. The CDR3, as DNA: TGTGCCAGCTCACCAACAGGGGCTGGAAGCTATGGCTACACCTTC.